This is a list of T cell receptor beta chains from one sample in a study of OX40 agonist ivuxolimab in advanced cancers. Libraries were prepared by immunoSEQ multiplex PCR; TCRdb keeps only in-frame clonotypes and omits some of them. The sample contains some 73,000 clones, just under 90% of which appear only once. Sequenced here: CD4+ or CD8+ T cells sorted from blood, sampled in a trial of the OX40 agonist ivuxolimab. The receptors here all came from an adult with an advanced solid tumor such as melanoma, head and neck, liver or kidney cancer. Both conserved end residues are part of each CDR3. A D gene is named only where the DNA matches it firmly.

j_call d_call v_call cdr3_nt cdr3_aa
TRBJ2-2 TRBD1 TRBV10-3 TGTGCCATCAGTGCGGGACAGAATGGGGAGCTGTTTTTT CAISAGQNGELFF
TRBJ2-7 NA TRBV15 TGTGCCACCAGCAGAGAACCGACAGGCTACGAGCAGTACTTC CATSREPTGYEQYF
TRBJ2-2 NA TRBV20-1 TGCAGTGCTAGAGTGCCCGGGGAGCTGTTTTTT CSARVPGELFF
TRBJ1-3 NA TRBV5-1 TGCGCCAGCAGCTTGGCAGGGCTTGGAAACACCATATATTTT CASSLAGLGNTIYF
TRBJ2-7 TRBD2 TRBV5-1 TGCGCCAGCAGCCGATCCGGGACTAGCGGGTTCTACGAGCAGTACTTC CASSRSGTSGFYEQYF
TRBJ2-2 NA TRBV7-6 TGTGCCAGCAGCTTAGTCCAGAACACCGGGGAGCTGTTTTTT CASSLVQNTGELFF
TRBJ2-3 NA TRBV7-3 TGTGCCAGCAGCTTAATAGCGGCACCCTGGGATACGCAGTATTTT CASSLIAAPWDTQYF
TRBJ2-7 NA TRBV6-5 TGTGCCAGCAGTTACTCCGGGGAGCAGTACTTC CASSYSGEQYF
TRBJ1-2 NA TRBV10-3 TGTGCCATCAGTGAGAAACGACAGGTATCCTATGGCTACACCTTC CAISEKRQVSYGYTF
TRBJ1-1 NA TRBV18 TGTGCCAGCTCACCAAGGAGACAGGAGGAGTACTTGCTGAACACTGAAGCTTTCTTT CASSPRRQEEYLLNTEAFF
TRBJ1-5 NA TRBV10-2 TGCGCCAGCAGTGAGTCGGGGGGCCGACAGCCCCAGCATTTT CASSESGGRQPQHF